A selection of T cell receptor beta chains follows, all from one sample in a study of CD8+CD57+ T cells in acquired aplastic anemia. TCRdb analysed the reads with MiXCR anew, one entry per CDR3 protein. The sample contains about 420,000 distinct CDR3 sequences, about 70% of which appear only once. Sequenced: sorted CD4+, CD8+, or CD8+CD57+ T cells (not recorded which) from PBMCs. Receptors were obtained from a human donor in good health, serving as a control. Each CDR3 is given with its conserved first and last residue. The order of the fields is J gene, V gene, D gene, clone size, CDR3 protein, CDR3 DNA. D genes are given only for firm matches. Expanded clones are given a class, and other clones once, few, many or no size at all.

TRBJ1-3,TRBV9,.,.,CASSRDSGEGNTIYF,TGTGCCAGCAGCAGAGATTCAGGCGAAGGGAACACCATATATTTT
TRBJ1-3,TRBV5-1,.,.,CASSLGPPAKNTIYF,TGCGCCAGCAGCTTGGGACCCCCAGCTAAAAACACCATATATTTT
TRBJ2-3,TRBV12-3/TRBV12-4,TRBD1,.,CASTLGQGGATDTQYF,TGTGCCAGCACCCTCGGACAGGGCGGAGCCACAGATACGCAGTATTTT
TRBJ2-7,TRBV5-1,.,.,CASSLGTAHTYEQYF,TGCGCCAGCAGCCTGGGGACGGCGCACACATACGAGCAGTACTTC
TRBJ1-1,TRBV6-2/TRBV6-3,.,many,CASSERPTEAFF,TGTGCCAGCAGTGAAAGGCCCACTGAAGCTTTCTTT
TRBJ2-7,TRBV6-1,.,.,CASRPDRPYEQYF,TGTGCCAGCAGACCAGACAGACCCTACGAGCAGTACTTC
TRBJ2-5,TRBV30,TRBD1,few,CAWRATGAETQYF,TGTGCCTGGAGGGCGACAGGGGCAGAGACCCAGTACTTC
TRBJ1-5,TRBV11-2,.,.,CASSPKGGDQPQHF,TGTGCCAGCAGCCCGAAAGGAGGGGATCAGCCCCAGCATTTT
TRBJ1-2,TRBV10-1,.,.,CASSGSPAAGMGHTF,TGCGCCAGCAGTGGCTCCCCCGCTGCAGGCATGGGCCACACTTTT
TRBJ2-6,TRBV12-3/TRBV12-4,.,.,CASSGLGGSGANVLTF,TGTGCCAGCAGTGGCCTGGGGGGCTCTGGGGCCAACGTCCTGACTTTC
TRBJ1-6,TRBV7-2,.,.,CASTLGAHNSHVHF,TGTGCCAGCACCTTAGGTGCACATAATTCCCACGTCCACTTT
TRBJ2-5,TRBV7-7,.,.,CASSFGLGETQYF,TGTGCCAGCAGCTTTGGATTGGGGGAGACCCAGTACTTC
TRBJ1-2,TRBV6-5,TRBD1,many,CASSRQGSDNYGYTF,TGTGCCAGCAGCCGACAGGGCTCTGATAACTATGGCTACACCTTC
TRBJ2-2,TRBV9,.,once,CASSVVLGGANTGELFF,TGTGCCAGCAGCGTAGTCTTGGGCGGGGCGAACACCGGGGAGCTGTTTTTT
TRBJ1-2,TRBV6-6,.,many,CASSSGYGYTF,TGTGCCAGCAGTTCAGGCTATGGCTACACCTTC
TRBJ1-5,TRBV30,.,many,CAWRGTMGQPQHF,TGTGCCTGGAGGGGGACGATGGGTCAGCCCCAGCATTTT
TRBJ2-5,TRBV15,.,.,CASSPKGSWGETQYF,TGTGCCAGCAGCCCAAAAGGGTCCTGGGGAGAGACCCAGTATTTC
TRBJ2-7,TRBV3-1,TRBD1,.,CASSQATGAYEQYF,TGTGCCAGCAGCCAAGCGACAGGGGCCTACGAGCAGTACTTC
TRBJ2-7,TRBV7-2,.,once,CASSFAGLGEPFF,TGTGCCAGCAGCTTCGCAGGGTTGGGCGAGCCCTTCTTC
TRBJ1-6,TRBV2,.,.,CASSTERTVLGSPLHF,TGTGCCAGCAGCACAGAGAGGACAGTCTTGGGTTCACCCCTCCACTTT
TRBJ2-7,TRBV19,.,.,CASRTTGASHELYF,TGTGCCAGCCGTACTACTGGGGCGTCACACGAGCTTTACTTT
TRBJ1-3,TRBV5-1,.,many,CASSLENGNTIYF,TGCGCCAGCAGCTTGGAAAATGGAAACACCATATATTTT
TRBJ1-4,TRBV19,.,.,CAGSPSRGEKLVF,TGTGCCGGTAGTCCTTCGCGGGGGGAAAAACTGGTTTTT
TRBJ2-6,TRBV2,.,few,CASSSDRRTEAF,TGTGCCAGCAGTTCAGACAGGCGCACTGAAGCTTTC
TRBJ2-3,TRBV5-5,.,.,CASSPGTQATDTQYF,TGTGCCAGCAGCCCCGGGACACAGGCCACAGATACGCAGTATTTT
TRBJ2-1,TRBV20-1,.,.,CSAREGSVHNEQFF,TGCAGTGCGAGAGAGGGTAGCGTCCACAATGAGCAGTTCTTC
TRBJ2-5,TRBV10-3,.,.,CAISESDSEDTHQF,TGTGCCATCAGTGAGTCGGACAGCGAAGACACCCATCAATTT
TRBJ2-7,TRBV7-9,.,.,CASSSPCTGPTDAQYF,TGTGCCAGCAGCTCCCCGTGTACAGGCCCCACAGACGCGCAGTACTTC
TRBJ1-1,TRBV19,TRBD1,.,CASSYDRVPEPFF,TGTGCCAGCAGTTACGACAGGGTCCCCGAGCCTTTCTTC
TRBJ2-3,TRBV11-2,TRBD2,.,CASSPSGLAGGDTQYF,TGTGCCAGCAGCCCCTCGGGACTAGCGGGGGGCGATACGCAGTATTTT
TRBJ1-4,TRBV2,.,.,CASSRQGGEKLFF,TGTGCCAGCAGCCGGCAGGGTGGTGAAAAACTGTTTTTT
TRBJ2-5,TRBV20-1,TRBD1,.,CSARGQGTETQYF,TGCAGTGCTAGAGGACAGGGCACAGAGACCCAGTACTTC
TRBJ2-5,TRBV7-8,.,.,CASSLELAPETQYF,TGTGCCAGCAGCCTGGAGTTGGCGCCAGAGACCCAGTACTTC
TRBJ2-1,TRBV24-1,.,.,CATSDSSYNEQFF,TGTGCCACCAGTGATAGCAGCTACAATGAGCAGTTCTTC
TRBJ1-1,TRBV19,TRBD1,.,CASSPAPGTGRIDNTEAFF,TGTGCCAGTAGTCCAGCCCCCGGGACAGGGCGTATCGATAACACTGAGGCTTTCTTT
TRBJ2-2,TRBV4-3,TRBD2,.,CASSHCGGATGELFF,TGCGCCAGCAGCCATTGCGGGGGGGCCACCGGGGAGCTGTTTTTT
TRBJ2-1,TRBV2,.,many,CASSERASSYNEQFF,TGTGCCAGCAGTGAACGCGCGAGCTCCTACAATGAGCAGTTCTTC
TRBJ1-2,TRBV7-3,.,.,CASDRRYGYTF,TGTGCCAGCGACAGGAGGTATGGCTACACCTTC
TRBJ1-2,TRBV2,TRBD1,.,CASRQGGAVYGYTF,TGTGCCAGCAGACAGGGGGGAGCAGTGTATGGCTACACCTTC
TRBJ2-5,TRBV5-8,.,many,CASSLPRGAGGETQYF,TGTGCCAGCAGCTTGCCCCGGGGGGCCGGGGGGGAGACCCAGTACTTC
TRBJ1-2,TRBV5-1,.,.,CASSLGAGQGSLYGYTF,TGCGCCAGCAGCTTGGGCGCAGGGCAGGGTAGTCTCTATGGCTACACCTTC
TRBJ2-7,TRBV9,.,few,CASSVTSVSYEQYF,TGTGCCAGCAGCGTTACTAGTGTCTCCTACGAGCAGTACTTC
TRBJ1-2,TRBV7-3,.,many,CASSLTDQSDGYTF,TGTGCCAGCAGCCTGACGGACCAAAGCGATGGCTACACCTTC
TRBJ2-3,TRBV19,.,many,CASSILGGSSTDTQYF,TGTGCCAGTAGTATATTAGGAGGATCTAGCACAGATACGCAGTATTTT
TRBJ2-5,TRBV7-2,.,.,CASSLKWRNAPQHF,TGTGCCAGCAGCTTAAAATGGAGGAATGCACCCCAGCACTTC
TRBJ2-3,TRBV7-2,TRBD1,.,CATSSRGPSTDTQYF,TGTGCCACCAGCTCGAGGGGGCCTAGCACAGATACGCAGTATTTT
TRBJ2-7,TRBV15,.,few,CATTRHGPYEQYF,TGTGCCACCACCCGGCACGGACCCTACGAGCAGTACTTC